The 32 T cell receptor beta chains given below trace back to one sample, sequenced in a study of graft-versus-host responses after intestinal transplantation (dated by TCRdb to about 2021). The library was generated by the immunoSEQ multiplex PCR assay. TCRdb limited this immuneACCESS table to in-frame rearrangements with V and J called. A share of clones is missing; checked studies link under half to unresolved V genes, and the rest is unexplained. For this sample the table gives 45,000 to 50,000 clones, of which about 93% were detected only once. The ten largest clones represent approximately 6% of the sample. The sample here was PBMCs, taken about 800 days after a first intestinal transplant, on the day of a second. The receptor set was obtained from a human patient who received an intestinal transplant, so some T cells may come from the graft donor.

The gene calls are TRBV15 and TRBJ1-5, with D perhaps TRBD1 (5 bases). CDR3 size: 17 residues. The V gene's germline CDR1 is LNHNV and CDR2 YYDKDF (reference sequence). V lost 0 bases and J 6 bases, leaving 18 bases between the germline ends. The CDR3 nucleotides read TGTGCCACCAGCAGAGATAGGACGGGTTTTGGGGGTCAGCCCCAGCATTTT. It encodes CATSRDRTGFGGQPQHF.

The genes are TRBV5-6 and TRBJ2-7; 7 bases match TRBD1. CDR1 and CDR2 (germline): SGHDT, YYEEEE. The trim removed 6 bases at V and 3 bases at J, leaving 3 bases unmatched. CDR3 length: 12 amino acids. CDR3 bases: TGTGCCAGCACAGGGGGTCGCTACGAGCAGTACTTC. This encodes CASTGGRYEQYF.

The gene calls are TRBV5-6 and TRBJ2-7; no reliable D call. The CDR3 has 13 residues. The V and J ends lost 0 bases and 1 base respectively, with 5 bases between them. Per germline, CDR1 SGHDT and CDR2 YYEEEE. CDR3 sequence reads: CASSLEWSYEQYF. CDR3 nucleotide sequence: TGTGCCAGCAGCTTGGAATGGTCCTACGAGCAGTACTTC.

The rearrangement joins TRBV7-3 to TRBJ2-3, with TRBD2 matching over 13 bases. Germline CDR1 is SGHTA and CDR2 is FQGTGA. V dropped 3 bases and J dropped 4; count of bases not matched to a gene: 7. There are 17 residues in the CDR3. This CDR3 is CASSFPRTSGSADTQYF. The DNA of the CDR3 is TGTGCCAGCAGCTTCCCTAGGACTAGCGGGAGTGCAGATACGCAGTATTTT.

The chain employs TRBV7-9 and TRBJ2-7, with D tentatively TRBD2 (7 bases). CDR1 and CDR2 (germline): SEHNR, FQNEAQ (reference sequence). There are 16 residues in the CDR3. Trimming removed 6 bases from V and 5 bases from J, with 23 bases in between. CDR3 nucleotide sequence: TGTGCCAGCAGTTCCCCCCGGGGGGACATGAGGAACGAGCAGTACTTC. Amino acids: CASSSPRGDMRNEQYF.

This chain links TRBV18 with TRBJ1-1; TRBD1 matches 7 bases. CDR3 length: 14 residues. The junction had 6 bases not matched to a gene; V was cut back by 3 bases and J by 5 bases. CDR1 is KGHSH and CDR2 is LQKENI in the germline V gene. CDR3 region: CASSPDRRETEAFF. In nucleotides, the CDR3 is TGTGCCAGCTCACCGGACAGGCGGGAGACTGAAGCTTTCTTT.

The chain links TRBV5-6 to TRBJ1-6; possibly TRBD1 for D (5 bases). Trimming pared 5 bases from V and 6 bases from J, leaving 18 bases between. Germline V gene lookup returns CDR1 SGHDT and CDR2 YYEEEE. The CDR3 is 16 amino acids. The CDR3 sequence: CASSLYTGTVNSPLHF. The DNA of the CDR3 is TGTGCCAGCAGTTTATACACCGGGACTGTTAATTCACCCCTCCACTTT.

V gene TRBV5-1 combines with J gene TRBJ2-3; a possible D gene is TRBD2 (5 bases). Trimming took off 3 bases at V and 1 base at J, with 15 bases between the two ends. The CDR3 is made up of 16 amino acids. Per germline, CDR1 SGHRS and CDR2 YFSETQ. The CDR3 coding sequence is TGCGCCAGCAGCTATTTAGCGACCATGGGCACAGATACGCAGTATTTT. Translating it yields CASSYLATMGTDTQYF. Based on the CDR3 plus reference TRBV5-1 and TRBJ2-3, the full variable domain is KAGVTQTPRYLIKTRGQQVTLSCSPISGHRSVSWYQQTPGQGLQFLFEYFSETQRNKGNFPGRFSGRQFSNSRSEMNVSTLELGDSALYLCASSYLATMGTDTQYFGPGTRLTVL.

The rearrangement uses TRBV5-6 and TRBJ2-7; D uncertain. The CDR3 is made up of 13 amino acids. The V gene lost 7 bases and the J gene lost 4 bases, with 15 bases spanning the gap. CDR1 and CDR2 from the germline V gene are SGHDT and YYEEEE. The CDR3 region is CASLVSPGYEQYF. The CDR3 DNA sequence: TGTGCCAGCCTTGTCTCCCCTGGGTACGAGCAGTACTTC. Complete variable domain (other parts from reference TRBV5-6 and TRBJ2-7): DAGVTQSPTHLIKTRGQQVTLRCSPKSGHDTVSWYQQALGQGPQFIFQYYEEEERQRGNFPDRFSGHQFPNYSSELNVNALLLGDSALYLCASLVSPGYEQYFGPGTRLTVT.

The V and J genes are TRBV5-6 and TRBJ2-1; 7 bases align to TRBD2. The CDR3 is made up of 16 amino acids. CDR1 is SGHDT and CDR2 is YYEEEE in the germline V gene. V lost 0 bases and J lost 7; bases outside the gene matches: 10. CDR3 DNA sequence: TGTGCCAGCAGCTTGGAGCGGGAAATACGGGGAAATGAGCAGTTCTTC. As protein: CASSLEREIRGNEQFF.

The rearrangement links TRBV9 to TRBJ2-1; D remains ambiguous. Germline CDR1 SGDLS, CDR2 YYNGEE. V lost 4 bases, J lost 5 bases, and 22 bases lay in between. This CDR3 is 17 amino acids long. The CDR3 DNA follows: TGTGCCAGCAGCCCCCGGACCAGTACAAATGCCGACAATGAGCAGTTCTTC. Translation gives CASSPRTSTNADNEQFF.

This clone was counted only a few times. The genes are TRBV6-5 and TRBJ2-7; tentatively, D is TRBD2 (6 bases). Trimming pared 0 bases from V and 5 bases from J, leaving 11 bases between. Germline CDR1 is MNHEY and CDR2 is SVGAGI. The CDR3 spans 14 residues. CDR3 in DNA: TGTGCCAGCAGTTACTCGGGACTGGGGAACGAGCAGTACTTC. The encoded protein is CASSYSGLGNEQYF.

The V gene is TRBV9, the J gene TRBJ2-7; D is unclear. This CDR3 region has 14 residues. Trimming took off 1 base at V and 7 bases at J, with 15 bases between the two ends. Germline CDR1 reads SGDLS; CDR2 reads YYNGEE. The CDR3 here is CASSVKGDPREQYF. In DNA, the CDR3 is TGTGCCAGCAGCGTAAAGGGCGATCCACGGGAGCAGTACTTC.

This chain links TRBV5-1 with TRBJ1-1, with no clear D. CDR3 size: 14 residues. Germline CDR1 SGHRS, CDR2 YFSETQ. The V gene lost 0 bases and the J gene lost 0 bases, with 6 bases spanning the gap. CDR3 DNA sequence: TGCGCCAGCAGCTTGGGAGATATGAACACTGAAGCTTTCTTT. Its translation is CASSLGDMNTEAFF.

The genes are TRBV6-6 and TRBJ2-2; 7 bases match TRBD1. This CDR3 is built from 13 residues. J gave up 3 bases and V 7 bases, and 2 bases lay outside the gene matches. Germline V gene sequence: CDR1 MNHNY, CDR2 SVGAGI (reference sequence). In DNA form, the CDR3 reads TGTGCCAGCAAGGACAGGTACACCGGGGAGCTGTTTTTT. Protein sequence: CASKDRYTGELFF.

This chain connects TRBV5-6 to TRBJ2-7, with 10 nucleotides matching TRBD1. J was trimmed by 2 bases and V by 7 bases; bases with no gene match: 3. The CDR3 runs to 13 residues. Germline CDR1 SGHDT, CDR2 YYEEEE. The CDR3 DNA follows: TGTGCCAGCCAGACAGGGGGCACCTACGAGCAGTACTTC. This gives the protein CASQTGGTYEQYF.

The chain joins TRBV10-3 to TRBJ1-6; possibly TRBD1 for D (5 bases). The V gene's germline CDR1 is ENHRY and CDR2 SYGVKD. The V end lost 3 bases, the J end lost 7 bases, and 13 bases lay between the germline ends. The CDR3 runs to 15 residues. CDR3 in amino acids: CAISDSGTGNSPLHF. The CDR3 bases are TGTGCCATCAGTGACTCCGGGACGGGGAATTCACCCCTCCACTTT.

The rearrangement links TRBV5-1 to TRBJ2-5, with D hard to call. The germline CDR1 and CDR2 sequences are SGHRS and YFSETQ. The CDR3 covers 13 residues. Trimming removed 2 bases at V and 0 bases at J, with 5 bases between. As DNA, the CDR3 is TGCGCCAGCAGCTTAATGTACCAAGAGACCCAGTACTTC. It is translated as CASSLMYQETQYF. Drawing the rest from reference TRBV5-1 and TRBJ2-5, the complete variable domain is KAGVTQTPRYLIKTRGQQVTLSCSPISGHRSVSWYQQTPGQGLQFLFEYFSETQRNKGNFPGRFSGRQFSNSRSEMNVSTLELGDSALYLCASSLMYQETQYFGPGTRLLVL.

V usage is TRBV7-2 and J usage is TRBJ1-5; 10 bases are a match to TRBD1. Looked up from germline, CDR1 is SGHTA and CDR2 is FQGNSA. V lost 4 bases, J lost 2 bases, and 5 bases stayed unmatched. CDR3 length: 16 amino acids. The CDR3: CASSSTGTGGNQPQHF. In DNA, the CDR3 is TGTGCCAGCAGCTCGACCGGGACAGGGGGCAATCAGCCCCAGCATTTT. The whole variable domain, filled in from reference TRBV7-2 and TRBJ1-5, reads GAGVSQSPSNKVTEKGKDVELRCDPISGHTALYWYRQSLGQGLEFLIYFQGNSAPDKSGLPSDRFSAERTGGSVSTLTIQRTQQEDSAVYLCASSSTGTGGNQPQHFGDGTRLSIL.

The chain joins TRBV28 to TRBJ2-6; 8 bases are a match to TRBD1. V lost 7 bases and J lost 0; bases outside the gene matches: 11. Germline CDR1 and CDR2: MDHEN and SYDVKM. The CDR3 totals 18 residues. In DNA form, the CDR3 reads TGTGCCAGCATCACCGGTGGGACAGGTGCCTCTGGGGCCAACGTCCTGACTTTC. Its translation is CASITGGTGASGANVLTF.

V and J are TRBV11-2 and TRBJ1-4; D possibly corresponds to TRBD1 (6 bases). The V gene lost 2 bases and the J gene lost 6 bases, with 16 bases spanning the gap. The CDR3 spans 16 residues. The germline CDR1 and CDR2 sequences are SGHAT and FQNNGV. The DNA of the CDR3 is TGTGCCAGCAGCTTATATCCCAGGGGCTCCGATGAAAAACTGTTTTTT. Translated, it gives CASSLYPRGSDEKLFF.

The CDR3 nucleotides read TGTGCCAGCGGTTCGGACAGGATCATGAGTTCACCCCTCCACTTT. Translated: CASGSDRIMSSPLHF. This chain uses TRBV6-5 with TRBJ1-6; 7 nucleotides agree with TRBD1. Germline trimming cut 8 bases from V and 9 bases from J; bases unmatched to any gene: 13. Germline CDR1 reads MNHEY; CDR2 reads SVGAGI. The CDR3 consists of 15 residues.

CDR3 residues: CASSGFSARDTQYF. Here the CDR3 DNA reads TGTGCCAGCAGCGGCTTCTCTGCTAGAGATACGCAGTATTTT. The gene calls are TRBV7-2 and TRBJ2-3; D remains ambiguous. The CDR3 is made up of 14 amino acids. V lost 5 bases to trimming and J lost 5 bases, with 14 bases between them. CDR1 is SGHTA and CDR2 is FQGNSA in the germline V gene.

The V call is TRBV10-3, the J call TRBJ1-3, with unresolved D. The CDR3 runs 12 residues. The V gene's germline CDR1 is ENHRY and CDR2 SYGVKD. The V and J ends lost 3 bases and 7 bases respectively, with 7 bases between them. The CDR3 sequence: CAISDKGNTIYF. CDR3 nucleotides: TGTGCCATCAGTGATAAAGGGAACACCATATATTTT.

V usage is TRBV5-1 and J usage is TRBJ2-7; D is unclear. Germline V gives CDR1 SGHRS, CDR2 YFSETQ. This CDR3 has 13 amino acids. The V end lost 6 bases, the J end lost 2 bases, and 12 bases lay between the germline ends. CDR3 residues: CASTAVSPYEQYF. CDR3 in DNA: TGCGCCAGCACGGCGGTAAGCCCCTACGAGCAGTACTTC.

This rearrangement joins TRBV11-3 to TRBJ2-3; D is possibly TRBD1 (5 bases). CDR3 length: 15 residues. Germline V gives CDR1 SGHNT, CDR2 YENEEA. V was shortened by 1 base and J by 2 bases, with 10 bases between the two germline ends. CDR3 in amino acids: CASSLGQKLTDTQYF. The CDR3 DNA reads TGTGCCAGCAGCTTAGGACAGAAACTCACAGATACGCAGTATTTT.

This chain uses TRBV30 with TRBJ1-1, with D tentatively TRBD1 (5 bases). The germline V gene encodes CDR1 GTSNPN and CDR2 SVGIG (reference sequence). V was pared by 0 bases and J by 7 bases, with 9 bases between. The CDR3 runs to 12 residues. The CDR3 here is CAWSVRRGEAFF. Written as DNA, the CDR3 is TGTGCCTGGAGTGTACGAAGGGGTGAAGCTTTCTTT.

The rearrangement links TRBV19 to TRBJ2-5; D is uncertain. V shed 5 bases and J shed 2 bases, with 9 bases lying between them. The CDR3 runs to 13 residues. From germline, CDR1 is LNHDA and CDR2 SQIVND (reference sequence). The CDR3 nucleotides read TGTGCCAGTAGTTGGGTAGGGCAAGAGACCCAGTACTTC. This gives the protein CASSWVGQETQYF.

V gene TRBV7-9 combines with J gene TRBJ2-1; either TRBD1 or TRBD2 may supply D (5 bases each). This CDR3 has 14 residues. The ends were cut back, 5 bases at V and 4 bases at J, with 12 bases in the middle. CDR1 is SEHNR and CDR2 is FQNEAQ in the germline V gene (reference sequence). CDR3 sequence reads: CASSPGTGYNEQFF. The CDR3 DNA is TGTGCCAGCAGCCCCGGGACGGGTTACAATGAGCAGTTCTTC. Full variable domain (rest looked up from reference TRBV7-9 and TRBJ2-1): DTGVSQNPRHKITKRGQNVTFRCDPISEHNRLYWYRQTLGQGPEFLTYFQNEAQLEKSRLLSDRFSAERPKGSFSTLEIQRTEQGDSAMYLCASSPGTGYNEQFFGPGTRLTVL.

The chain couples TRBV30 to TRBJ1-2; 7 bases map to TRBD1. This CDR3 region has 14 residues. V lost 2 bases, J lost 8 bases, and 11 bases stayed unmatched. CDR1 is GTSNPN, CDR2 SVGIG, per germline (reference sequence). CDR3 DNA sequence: TGTGCCTGGAGTAGGGCAGGGGGGACGTGGGGCTACACCTTC. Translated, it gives CAWSRAGGTWGYTF.

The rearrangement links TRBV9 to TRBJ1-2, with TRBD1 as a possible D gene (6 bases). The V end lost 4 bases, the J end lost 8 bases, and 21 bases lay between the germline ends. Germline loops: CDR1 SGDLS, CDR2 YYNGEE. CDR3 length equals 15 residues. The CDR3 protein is CASSSRDTKWQGYTF. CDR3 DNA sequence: TGTGCCAGCAGCAGTCGGGACACAAAATGGCAAGGCTACACCTTC.

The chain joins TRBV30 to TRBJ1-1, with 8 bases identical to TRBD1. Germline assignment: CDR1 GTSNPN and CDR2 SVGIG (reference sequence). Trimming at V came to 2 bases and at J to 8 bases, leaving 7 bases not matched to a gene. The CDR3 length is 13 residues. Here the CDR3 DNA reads TGTGCCTGGAGTCGGAGACAGGGGAAAGAAGCTTTCTTT. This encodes CAWSRRQGKEAFF.